This entry lists 21 T cell receptor beta chains sequenced from one sample in a study of blood T cell repertoires in COVID-19. Profiling relied on immunoSEQ multiplex PCR, and the TCRdb table lists in-frame clones only, not all of them. The sample lists under 450,000 clones, about 80% occurring once. Sequenced material: peripheral blood. Receptors originate from a human donor with acute or convalescent COVID-19. The donor label of this sample is uncertain.

The rearrangement uses TRBV19 and TRBJ2-6; D gene uncertain. Germline V CDR1 and CDR2: LNHDA, SQIVND (reference sequence). The CDR3 sequence is 15 residues long. The germline V and J ends were trimmed by 0 bases and 13 bases, with 16 bases remaining between them. As DNA, the CDR3 is TGTGCCAGTAGTATAGATCGGTCAGGCGTTAGGGTCCTGACTTTC. It codes for CASSIDRSGVRVLTF.

V is TRBV2 and J is TRBJ1-2; TRBD1 matches at 7 bases. The CDR3 consists of 13 residues. The junction had 8 bases not matched to a gene; V was cut back by 7 bases and J by 6 bases. CDR1 SNHLY and CDR2 FYNNEI come from the germline V gene. The CDR3 DNA reads TGTGCCAGCAACCAGGACAGGAGACATGGCTACACCTTC. Encoded protein: CASNQDRRHGYTF.

In DNA, the CDR3 is TGTGCCAGCAGCGCGGGGAGGACCCAGTACTTC. It translates to CASSAGRTQYF. The V gene is TRBV6-5, the J gene TRBJ2-5; a weak D match, TRBD2 (6 bases). The V gene lost 6 bases and the J gene lost 7 bases, with 9 bases spanning the gap. The V gene's germline CDR1 is MNHEY and CDR2 SVGAGI. This CDR3 has 11 amino acids.

V gene TRBV19 combines with J gene TRBJ1-5; TRBD1 matches at 7 bases. This CDR3 region has 17 residues. J lost 0 bases, V lost 5 bases, and 10 bases had no gene match. The germline V gene encodes CDR1 LNHDA and CDR2 SQIVND (reference sequence). For the CDR3, the DNA is TGTGCCAGTAGTGACACCGGGACAGCTTATAGCAATCAGCCCCAGCATTTT. It specifies CASSDTGTAYSNQPQHF.

This clone was detected once. This chain uses TRBV29-1 with TRBJ2-7; no reliable D call. The CDR3 extends over 11 amino acids. Germline V gives CDR1 SQVTM, CDR2 ANQGSEA. V was clipped by 1 base and J by 6 bases, with 7 bases between them. In nucleotides, the CDR3 is TGCAGCGTTGAAGTTTACTCCGAGCAGTACTTC. Its protein product is CSVEVYSEQYF.

This clone came up a few times. V gene TRBV1 combines with J gene TRBJ2-3; the table names TRBD2, a call not compared with the DNA. TRBV1 is annotated as a pseudogene. CDR3 length equals 14 residues. CDR3 sequence (DNA): TGCACCAGCAGCCATACGGGAGACCACGGGGCGCAGTATTTT. This translates into CTSSHTGDHGAQYF.

The genes are TRBV5-5 and TRBJ2-7; 11 bases match TRBD1. Trimming cost V 4 bases and J 3 bases; bases outside gene matches: 3. The germline CDR1 and CDR2 sequences are SGHKS and YYEKEE (reference sequence). The CDR3 is 14 amino acids. CDR3: CASSPDRGLYEQYF. The CDR3 region has the DNA TGTGCCAGCAGCCCGGACAGGGGGCTCTACGAGCAGTACTTC.

CDR3 protein: CATRTRNEQFF. In DNA, the CDR3 is TGTGCCACCCGCACCAGGAATGAGCAGTTCTTC. This sequence joins TRBV19 and TRBJ2-1, with D unclear. The CDR3 has 11 residues. In germline, CDR1 is LNHDA, CDR2 SQIVND (reference sequence). V was shortened by 10 bases and J by 7 bases, with 11 bases between the two germline ends.

The gene calls are TRBV4-1 and TRBJ2-1; 8 positions agree with TRBD1. Germline V CDR1 and CDR2: MGHRA, YSYEKL. The CDR3 consists of 15 residues. V was pared by 5 bases and J by 5 bases, with 8 bases of the junction left unmatched. The CDR3 DNA is TGCGCCAGCAGCGGGCGGACAGGGCTCGACAATGAGCAGTTCTTC. Its protein product is CASSGRTGLDNEQFF.

This clone was counted between two and nine times. The V gene is TRBV19, the J gene TRBJ1-4; D is undetermined. V was clipped by 5 bases and J by 7 bases, with 8 bases between them. Germline CDR1 reads LNHDA; CDR2 reads SQIVND (reference sequence). The CDR3 loop spans 12 amino acids. The CDR3 protein is CASSWRAEKLFF. The DNA for the CDR3 is TGTGCCAGTAGTTGGAGGGCTGAAAAACTGTTTTTT.

The chain joins TRBV7-8 to TRBJ1-6; TRBD1 matches at 7 bases. The V and J ends lost 5 bases and 3 bases, in that order; junction bases with no gene match: 7. The CDR3 sequence is 16 residues long. The germline V gene has CDR1 SGHVS and CDR2 FQNEAQ. The CDR3 bases are TGTGCCAGCAGCGTAGGGACAGCTTTCTATAATTCACCCCTCCACTTT. Protein sequence: CASSVGTAFYNSPLHF.

This clone has just one count. The chain recombines TRBV7-9 with TRBJ2-3; D might be TRBD2 (5 bases). The CDR3 contains 12 residues. Trimming shortened V by 10 bases and J by 6 bases, and 14 bases separated the two germline ends. The germline CDR1 and CDR2 sequences are SEHNR and FQNEAQ (reference sequence). The CDR3 DNA follows: TGTGCCACTACTAGTGTTAGTGATACGCAGTATTTT. It yields the protein CATTSVSDTQYF.

The chain recombines TRBV2 with TRBJ2-2, with a weak D call TRBD1 (6 bases). V gave up 4 bases and J gave up 5 bases, with 14 bases separating them. The CDR3 is 15 residues long. Germline CDR1 and CDR2: SNHLY and FYNNEI. The CDR3 coding sequence is TGTGCCAGCAGTGCCCGGCAGGGGAGTACCGGGGAGCTGTTTTTT. It codes for CASSARQGSTGELFF.

This chain links TRBV2 with TRBJ2-1, with 8 positions matching TRBD2. The CDR3 is made up of 14 amino acids. The germline gives CDR1 SNHLY, CDR2 FYNNEI. Germline trimming cut 8 bases from V and 0 bases from J; bases unmatched to any gene: 3. The CDR3 nucleotides read TGTGCCAGCTCGGGGGGGCGCTCCTACAATGAGCAGTTCTTC. It specifies CASSGGRSYNEQFF.

The V gene is TRBV18, the J gene TRBJ1-1; D is perhaps TRBD1 (5 bases). The CDR3 consists of 14 residues. Germline values: CDR1 KGHSH, CDR2 LQKENI. V lost 3 bases, J lost 2 bases, and 10 bases lay in between. CDR3 residues: CASSPSQGNTEAFF. CDR3 nucleotide sequence: TGTGCCAGCTCACCTAGCCAGGGAAACACTGAAGCTTTCTTT.

The chain recombines TRBV5-1 with TRBJ1-4; D remains unclear. Looked up from germline, CDR1 is SGHRS and CDR2 is YFSETQ. CDR3 length: 16 amino acids. Trimming removed 0 bases from V and 8 bases from J, with 17 bases in between. The DNA for the CDR3 is TGCGCCAGCAGCTTGGGGGCCAGCGGGGTAGGCGAAAAACTGTTTTTT. Protein sequence: CASSLGASGVGEKLFF.

The chain is built from TRBV6-1 and TRBJ2-7; the match to TRBD2 covers 11 bases. This CDR3 is built from 15 residues. With 2 bases clipped from V and 7 bases from J, the junction kept 7 bases outside the gene matches. Germline V CDR1 and CDR2: MNHNS, SASEGT. CDR3 nucleotide sequence: TGTGCCAGCAGTGAACCGGGACTAGCGGCTTGGGAGCAGTACTTC. It codes for CASSEPGLAAWEQYF.

This clone was recorded only once. V is TRBV7-9 and J is TRBJ2-3, with a tentative D call TRBD2 (7 bases). Germline CDR1 and CDR2: SEHNR and FQNEAQ (reference sequence). CDR3 length equals 15 residues. Trimming pared 6 bases from V and 4 bases from J, leaving 17 bases between. The CDR3 sequence is CASRARGGRPDTQYF. Written as DNA, the CDR3 is TGTGCCAGCAGAGCGCGCGGGGGCCGTCCAGATACGCAGTATTTT.

The chain employs TRBV10-2 and TRBJ1-6, with D perhaps TRBD1 (5 bases). The CDR3 is made up of 17 amino acids. Trimming left V 6 bases short and J 9 bases short, with 24 bases between. From germline, CDR1 is WSHSY and CDR2 SAAADI. The CDR3 region is CASSGPKGPVLGSPLHF. In DNA form, the CDR3 reads TGCGCCAGCAGCGGCCCCAAGGGGCCCGTGCTCGGTTCACCCCTCCACTTT.

This clone was found a few times. The chain links TRBV6-5 to TRBJ1-2; 7 bases fit TRBD1. V lost 6 bases to trimming and J lost 8 bases; unmatched junction nucleotides: 9. Per the germline V gene, CDR1 is MNHEY and CDR2 is SVGAGI. CDR3 size: 13 residues. The chain's CDR3 is CASRSPGGGGYTF. Written as DNA, the CDR3 is TGTGCCAGCAGGTCTCCAGGAGGGGGCGGCTACACCTTC.

This clone has only a few counts. In nucleotides, the CDR3 is TGTGCCAGCTCACCGATTAGCGGGATCGGGAATGAGCAGTTCTTC. Residues: CASSPISGIGNEQFF. V gene TRBV18 combines with J gene TRBJ2-1, with 8 bases that match TRBD2. J gave up 7 bases and V 3 bases, and 8 bases lay outside the gene matches. Looked up from germline, CDR1 is KGHSH and CDR2 is LQKENI. The CDR3 has 15 residues.